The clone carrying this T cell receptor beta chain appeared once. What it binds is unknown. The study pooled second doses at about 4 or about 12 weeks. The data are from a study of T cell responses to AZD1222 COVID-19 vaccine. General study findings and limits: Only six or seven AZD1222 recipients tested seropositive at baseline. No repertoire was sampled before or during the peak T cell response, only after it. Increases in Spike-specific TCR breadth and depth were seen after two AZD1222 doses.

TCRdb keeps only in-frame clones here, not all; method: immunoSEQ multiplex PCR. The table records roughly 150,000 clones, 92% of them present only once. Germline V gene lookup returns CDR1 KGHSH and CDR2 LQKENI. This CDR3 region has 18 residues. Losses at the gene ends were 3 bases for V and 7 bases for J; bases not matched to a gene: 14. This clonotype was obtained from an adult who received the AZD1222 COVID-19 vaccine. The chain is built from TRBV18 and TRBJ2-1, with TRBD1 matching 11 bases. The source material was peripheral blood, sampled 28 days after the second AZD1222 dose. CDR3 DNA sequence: TGTGCCAGCTCACCGGACAGGGGGCGGCTAGCGGGGAGAAATGAGCAGTTCTTC. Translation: CASSPDRGRLAGRNEQFF.